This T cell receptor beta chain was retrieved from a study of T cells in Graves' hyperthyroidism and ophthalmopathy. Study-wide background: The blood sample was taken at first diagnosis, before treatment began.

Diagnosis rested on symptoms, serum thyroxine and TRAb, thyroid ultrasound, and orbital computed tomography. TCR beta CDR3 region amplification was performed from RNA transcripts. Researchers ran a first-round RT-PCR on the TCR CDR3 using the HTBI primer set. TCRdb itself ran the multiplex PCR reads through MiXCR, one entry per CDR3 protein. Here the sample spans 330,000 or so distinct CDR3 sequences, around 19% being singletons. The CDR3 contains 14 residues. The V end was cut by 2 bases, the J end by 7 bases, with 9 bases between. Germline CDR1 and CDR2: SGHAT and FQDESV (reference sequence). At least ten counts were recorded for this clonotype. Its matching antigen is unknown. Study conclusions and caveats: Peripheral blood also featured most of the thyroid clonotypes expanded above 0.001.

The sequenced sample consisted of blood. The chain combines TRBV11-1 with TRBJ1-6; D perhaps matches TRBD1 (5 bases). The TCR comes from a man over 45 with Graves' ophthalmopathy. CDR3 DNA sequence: TGTGCCAGCAGCTTATTCGAGGGGAATTCACCCCTCCACTTT. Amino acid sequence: CASSLFEGNSPLHF.